These 9 T cell receptor beta chains came from one sample sequenced in a study of blood T cell repertoires in COVID-19. The method was immunoSEQ multiplex PCR; TCRdb's version includes in-frame clones alone and lacks a portion of them. The sample yields some 150,000 clones, approximately 81% seen once. Sequencing was performed on peripheral blood. All receptors derive from a human donor with acute or convalescent COVID-19. The donor label of this sample is uncertain.

This rearrangement joins TRBV7-9 to TRBJ2-7; 7 bases agree with TRBD2. This CDR3 spans 13 amino acids. Germline values: CDR1 SEHNR, CDR2 FQNEAQ (reference sequence). V shed 2 bases, J shed 4 bases, and the junction held 2 bases outside the gene matches. Here the CDR3 DNA reads TGTGCCAGCAGCTTACTGGGAGGGTACGAGCAGTACGTC. Translating gives CASSLLGGYEQYV.

The chain couples TRBV29-1 to TRBJ1-1; 8 bases line up with TRBD1. V was pared by 1 base and J by 11 bases, with 15 bases of the junction left unmatched. Germline V gene sequence: CDR1 SQVTM, CDR2 ANQGSEA. CDR3 size: 15 residues. The DNA for the CDR3 is TGCAGCGTTGAAGGGTACTTGGACAGGGTTTCTCACGCTTTCTTT. Translated, it gives CSVEGYLDRVSHAFF. Together with reference TRBV29-1 and TRBJ1-1, the CDR3 gives the full variable domain: SAVISQKPSRDICQRGTSLTIQCQVDSQVTMMFWYRQQPGQSLTLIATANQGSEATYESGFVIDKFPISRPNLTFSTLTVSNMSPEDSSIYLCSVEGYLDRVSHAFFGQGTRLTVV.

The chain joins TRBV28 to TRBJ1-6; 8 bases align to TRBD1. In germline, CDR1 is MDHEN, CDR2 SYDVKM. The CDR3 totals 16 residues. V gave up 5 bases and J gave up 7 bases; unmatched junction bases: 10. CDR3 sequence: CASSRQGMFGNSPLHF. CDR3 DNA sequence: TGTGCCAGCAGTCGACAGGGGATGTTCGGAAATTCACCCCTCCACTTT.

The chain recombines TRBV3-1 (or the pseudogene TRBV3-2) with TRBJ2-7, with D maybe TRBD2 (6 bases). Per the germline V gene, CDR1 is LGHDT and CDR2 is YNNKEL (reference sequence). Trimming took off 0 bases at V and 3 bases at J, with 12 bases between the two ends. The length of the CDR3 is 15 residues. CDR3 residues: CASSQEGASDYEQYV. The CDR3 DNA follows: TGTGCCAGCAGCCAAGAAGGAGCTAGCGACTACGAGCAGTACGTC.

This clone was observed once. The chain recombines TRBV12-3 or TRBV12-4 with TRBJ1-5; no firm D call. The V and J ends lost 3 bases and 0 bases respectively, with 3 bases between them. The CDR3 is 13 residues long. The CDR3 nucleotides read TGTGCCAGCAGTTTCGGTAGCAATCAGCCCCAGCATTTT. It yields the protein CASSFGSNQPQHF.

The rearrangement joins TRBV30 to TRBJ2-5; 14 bases agree with TRBD2. This CDR3 is 15 amino acids long. The V and J ends lost 2 bases and 5 bases, in that order; junction bases with no gene match: 4. Germline loops: CDR1 GTSNPN, CDR2 SVGIG (reference sequence). The DNA of the CDR3 is TGTGCCTGGAGTCCGGGACTAGCGGGAGATGAGACCCAGTACTTC. Translation gives CAWSPGLAGDETQYF.

The genes are TRBV5-1 and TRBJ2-7; TRBD2 is a possible D gene (6 bases). The germline gives CDR1 SGHRS, CDR2 YFSETQ. V lost 8 bases, J lost 0 bases, and 12 bases lay in between. This CDR3 has 13 residues. CDR3 in amino acids: CASRDGSSYEQYF. DNA of the CDR3: TGCGCCAGTAGGGACGGGAGCTCCTACGAGCAGTACTTC.

This chain connects TRBV16 to TRBJ2-5, with 7 bases aligning to TRBD1. Germline V gives CDR1 KGHSY, CDR2 FQNENV. The CDR3 length is 13 residues. The V and J ends lost 5 bases and 2 bases, in that order; junction bases with no gene match: 2. The CDR3 bases are TGTGCCAGCAGCACGGGACAGCAAGAGACCCAGTACTTC. Protein product: CASSTGQQETQYF.

The rearrangement links TRBV5-6 to TRBJ1-1; TRBD1 aligns across 8 bases. CDR1 is SGHDT and CDR2 is YYEEEE in the germline V gene. V lost 6 bases, J lost 7 bases, and 8 bases stayed unmatched. This CDR3 region has 13 residues. The chain's CDR3 is CASTPTGGGEAFF. The CDR3 DNA reads as TGTGCCAGCACCCCTACAGGGGGAGGTGAAGCTTTCTTT.